This T cell receptor beta chain was captured in a study of T-cell memory formation after mild COVID-19. The CDR3 contains 13 residues. Trimming cost V 0 bases and J 5 bases, with 7 bases left between them. CDR1 and CDR2 (germline): SGDLS, YYNGEE. TCRdb reprocessed the 5' RACE reads via MiXCR and lists one record per CDR3 protein. The profile covers about 350,000 distinct CDR3 sequences, with around 15% appearing a single time and 20% to 25% taken by the ten largest. The sequenced sample consisted of PBMCs or a T cell subset sorted from them (not recorded which). This sequence joins TRBV9 and TRBJ2-3; no definite D call. The sequence was obtained from a man aged 18-30 years who had mild COVID-19 (a few samples of this study predate the infection). Cell type and time point are not known. The CDR3 reads CASSVGQLDTQYF. The CDR3 region has the DNA TGTGCCAGCAGCGTAGGGCAACTAGATACGCAGTATTTT.